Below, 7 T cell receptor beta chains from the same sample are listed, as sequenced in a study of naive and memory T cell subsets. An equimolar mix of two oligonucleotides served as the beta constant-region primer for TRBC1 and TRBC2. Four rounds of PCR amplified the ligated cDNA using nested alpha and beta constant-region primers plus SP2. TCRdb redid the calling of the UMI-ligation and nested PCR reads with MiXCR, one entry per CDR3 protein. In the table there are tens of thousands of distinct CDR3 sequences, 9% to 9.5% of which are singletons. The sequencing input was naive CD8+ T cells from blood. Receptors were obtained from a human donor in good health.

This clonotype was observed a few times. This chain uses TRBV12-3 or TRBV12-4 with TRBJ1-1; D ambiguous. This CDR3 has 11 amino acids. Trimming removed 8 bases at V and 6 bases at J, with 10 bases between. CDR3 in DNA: TGTGCCAGCTCCCCGGGCGCTGAAGCTTTCTTT. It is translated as CASSPGAEAFF.

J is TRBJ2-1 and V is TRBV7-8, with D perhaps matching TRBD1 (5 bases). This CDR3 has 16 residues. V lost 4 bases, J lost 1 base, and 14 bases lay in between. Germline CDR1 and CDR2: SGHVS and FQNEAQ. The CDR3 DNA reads TGTGCCAGCAGCTCCCCGCCAGGACAATCCTACAATGAGCAGTTCTTC. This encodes CASSSPPGQSYNEQFF.

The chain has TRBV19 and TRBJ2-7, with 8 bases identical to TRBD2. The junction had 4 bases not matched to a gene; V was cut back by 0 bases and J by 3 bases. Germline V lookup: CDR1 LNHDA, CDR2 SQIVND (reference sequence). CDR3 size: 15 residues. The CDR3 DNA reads TGTGCCAGTAGTATAGAAGGTCGGGGGGGCTACGAGCAGTACTTC. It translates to CASSIEGRGGYEQYF.

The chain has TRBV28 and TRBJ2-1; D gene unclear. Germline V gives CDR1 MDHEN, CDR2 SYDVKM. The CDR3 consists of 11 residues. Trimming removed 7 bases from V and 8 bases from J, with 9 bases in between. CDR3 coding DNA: TGTGCCAGCACCCTTGAAGATGAGCAGTTCTTC. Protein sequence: CASTLEDEQFF. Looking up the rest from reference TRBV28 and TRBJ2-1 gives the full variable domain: DVKVTQSSRYLVKRTGEKVFLECVQDMDHENMFWYRQDPGLGLRLIYFSYDVKMKEKGDIPEGYSVSREKKERFSLILESASTNQTSMYLCASTLEDEQFFGPGTRLTVL.

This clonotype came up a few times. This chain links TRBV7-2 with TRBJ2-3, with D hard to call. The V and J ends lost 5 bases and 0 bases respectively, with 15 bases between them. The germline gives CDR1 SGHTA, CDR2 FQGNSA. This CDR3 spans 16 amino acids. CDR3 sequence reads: CASSPRPQTSTDTQYF. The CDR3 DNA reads TGTGCCAGCAGCCCCCGCCCACAGACTAGCACAGATACGCAGTATTTT.

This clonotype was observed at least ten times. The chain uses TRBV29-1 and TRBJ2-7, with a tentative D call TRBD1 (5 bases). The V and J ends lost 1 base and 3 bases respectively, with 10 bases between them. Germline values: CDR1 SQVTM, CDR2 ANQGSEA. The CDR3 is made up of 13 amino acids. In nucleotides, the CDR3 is TGCAGCGTTGAAGTGAGTGACAGCTACGAGCAGTACTTC. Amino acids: CSVEVSDSYEQYF.

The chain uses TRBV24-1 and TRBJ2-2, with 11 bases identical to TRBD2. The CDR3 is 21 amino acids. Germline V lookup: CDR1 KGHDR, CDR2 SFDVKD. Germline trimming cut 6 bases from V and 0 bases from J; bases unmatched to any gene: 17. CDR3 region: CATSPTSGTRTKFANTGELFF. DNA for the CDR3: TGTGCCACCAGTCCGACTAGCGGGACCAGAACAAAGTTCGCGAACACCGGGGAGCTGTTTTTT.